This T cell receptor (beta chain) comes out of a study of graft-versus-host responses after intestinal transplantation. Whole-study context: Recipients had transplants, and these were multivisceral, liver-intestinal, or isolated intestinal. Tacrolimus and steroids were given for around 3 years to all recipients after anti-thymocyte globulin induction. Study-level findings and limits: Some patients had graft-donor T cell macrochimerism, and their allografts showed high graft-versus-host to host-versus-graft clonal ratios. Recipient bone marrow held GvH clones, some seen earlier in ileum or blood.

Produced via immunoSEQ multiplex PCR; TCRdb's table is partial and in-frame only. The sample comprises under 30,000 clones, approximately 80% of which are singletons, and approximately 2.8% rests with the top ten. Germline V gene sequence: CDR1 LNHNV, CDR2 YYDKDF (reference sequence). V was trimmed by 2 bases and J by 5 bases, leaving 8 bases between them. The CDR3 length is 13 residues. Of note for this clone: Its antigen is currently unknown.

Grafts had their tissue processed, releasing intraepithelial and lamina propria lymphocytes. The chain has TRBV15 and TRBJ2-3; TRBD1 is a possible D gene (6 bases). The clonotype originates from a human patient who received an intestinal transplant, so some T cells may come from the graft donor. The sequenced sample was ileum tissue, obtained 98 days after intestinal transplantation. CDR3 sequence reads: CATSRYREDTQYF. The CDR3 DNA follows: TGTGCCACCAGCAGATACAGGGAAGATACGCAGTATTTT.